This T cell receptor beta chain was captured by sequencing in a study of T cell responses to AZD1222 COVID-19 vaccine. The overall study: Whether given at about 4 or about 12 weeks, second doses were pooled.

Study observations and caveats: Clonal diversity was possibly underestimated; the donors were predominantly white British and more often female. Across spike, vaccine-associated CD4 TCRs were found, dominant at 160-218 and 743-854. The breadth and depth of Spike-specific TCRs increased once two AZD1222 doses had been given.

The protocol was immunoSEQ multiplex PCR, while the TCRdb copy is restricted to in-frame clones and leaves out a portion. The data show more than 85,000 clones, with roughly 80% seen just once and 4% to 6% held by the top ten. Concerning this clone: The antigen remains undetermined.

This TCR was sampled from an adult in good health. The material was peripheral blood, obtained on day 0 of AZD1222 vaccination.

The CDR3 region has the DNA TGTGCTAGTGATACCGGGACCGGTAATGAAAAACTGTTTTTT. As protein: CASDTGTGNEKLFF. The chain uses TRBV12-5 and TRBJ1-4; D may be TRBD1 (5 bases). The V gene lost 7 bases and the J gene lost 4 bases, with 13 bases spanning the gap. The germline gives CDR1 LGHNT, CDR2 FRNRAP. This CDR3 contains 14 residues.